This T cell receptor (beta chain) stems from a study of blood T cell repertoires in COVID-19. Turning to the study itself: COVID-19 samples, acute and convalescent, were from the United States, Italy and Spain. In each case, the material was cDNA or gDNA derived from T cells, B-cell-depleted T cells, or PBMCs.

In the original analysis: Reference gene primer amplification yielded estimated nucleated cell counts. TCRdb keeps only in-frame clones here, not all; method: immunoSEQ multiplex PCR. V and J calls plus clone size are reproduced from that table; the DNA served to infer D and trimming. This sample carries roughly 98,000 clones, approximately 80% of them seen once, and the ten largest clones take roughly 11%. Germline V gene data show CDR1 as ENHRY and CDR2 as SYGVKD. The CDR3 sequence is 15 residues long. The V and J ends lost 2 bases and 5 bases respectively, with 12 bases between them. This sequence joins TRBV10-3 and TRBJ2-2; possibly TRBD1 for D (6 bases). This TCR came from a man in his sixties or seventies with active or convalescent COVID-19. Sequences were obtained from peripheral blood. This CDR3 is CAISEGRTVTGELFF. The CDR3 DNA reads as TGTGCCATCAGTGAGGGCAGGACAGTTACCGGGGAGCTGTTTTTT.